The clone carrying this T cell receptor (beta chain) was counted many times. V dropped 0 bases and J dropped 10 bases, with 13 bases sitting between them. Germline V gene data show CDR1 as LGHDT and CDR2 as YNNKEL (reference sequence). The CDR3 extends over 14 amino acids. TCRdb called the RACE reads again in MiXCR, with one record for every CDR3 protein. The sample consists of approximately 89,000 distinct CDR3 sequences, 9.5% to 13% of them appearing once. The entry originates in a study of human T cells and chemical hapten exposure. Time point defined: patch test 2, 6 weeks after DPC sensitization. Treatment denoted: therapeutic diphenylcyclopropenone sensitization with weekly scalp DPC.

The source of this sequence is a woman aged 25-40 years with alopecia areata. Some clones in this sample may be carry-over from other donors' samples. The sample consisted of whole blood, taken in connection with sensitization to the hapten diphenylcyclopropenone (DPC). This sequence joins TRBV3-1 and TRBJ1-5; no firm D call. As DNA, the CDR3 is TGTGCCAGCAGCCAAGATAATTCGGTGGGACCCCAGCATTTT. It specifies CASSQDNSVGPQHF.